What follows are 28 T cell receptor beta chains derived from one specimen sequenced in a study of cytomegalovirus exposure and HLA in healthy donors. In the PCR, 60 Vbeta and 13 Jbeta primers were used. Assay: immunoSEQ multiplex PCR; the TCRdb copy retains only in-frame clones and omits some. This sample has roughly 230,000 clones, with approximately 78% found just once. The specimen sequenced was PBMCs. The receptors stem from a boy younger than 18 in good health and CMV-seronegative.

The chain has TRBV9 and TRBJ1-2; possible D gene TRBD1, 6 bases. Germline lookup yields CDR1 SGDLS and CDR2 YYNGEE. Trimming removed 3 bases from V and 8 bases from J, with 23 bases in between. The CDR3 is 16 amino acids. Here the CDR3 reads CASSAGHREDVFGYTF. The CDR3 DNA is TGTGCCAGCAGCGCAGGGCACAGGGAAGACGTCTTCGGCTACACCTTC.

J is TRBJ2-5 and V is TRBV7-8, with TRBD2 matching 12 bases. V shed 1 base and J 5 bases; nucleotides not matched to a gene: 14. Germline V CDR1 and CDR2: SGHVS, FQNEAQ. CDR3 length equals 19 residues. DNA of the CDR3: TGTGCCAGCAGCTTAGACCGACCTATGACTAGCGGGAGTAGGGAGACCCAGTACTTC. Its protein product is CASSLDRPMTSGSRETQYF. Using reference TRBV7-8 and TRBJ2-5 for the parts outside the CDR3, the full variable domain is GAGVSQSPRYKVAKRGQDVALRCDPISGHVSLFWYQQALGQGPEFLTYFQNEAQLDKSGLPSDRFFAERPEGSVSTLKIQRTQQEDSAVYLCASSLDRPMTSGSRETQYFGPGTRLLVL.

The chain combines TRBV6-4 with TRBJ2-7, with D possibly TRBD1 on 6 matching bases. Germline assignment: CDR1 MRHNA and CDR2 SNTAGT. V dropped 3 bases and J dropped 0 bases, with 9 bases sitting between them. The CDR3 is 14 residues long. Here the CDR3 DNA reads TGTGCCAGCAGTGAGGGGGCGAGCTCCTACGAGCAGTACTTC. Protein product: CASSEGASSYEQYF.

J is TRBJ2-5 and V is TRBV5-1; D is ambiguous. Between the trimmed V and J ends, which lost 0 bases and 2 bases, there was a span of 5 bases. The germline gives CDR1 SGHRS, CDR2 YFSETQ. The length of the CDR3 is 13 residues. The CDR3: CASSLAVQETQYF. The CDR3, as DNA: TGCGCCAGCAGCTTGGCCGTGCAAGAGACCCAGTACTTC.

The chain uses TRBV9 and TRBJ2-1; TRBD2 aligns across 8 bases. J was trimmed by 4 bases and V by 0 bases; bases with no gene match: 3. Per germline, CDR1 SGDLS and CDR2 YYNGEE. CDR3 length: 15 amino acids. The CDR3 region is CASSVAGGSYNEQFF. Here the CDR3 DNA reads TGTGCCAGCAGCGTAGCGGGGGGGTCATACAATGAGCAGTTCTTC.

In regard to this clone: A junction end diverges from the germline sequence, so it may reflect a read error. J is TRBJ2-5 and V is TRBV7-7, with D possibly matching TRBD1 (6 bases). This CDR3 is built from 18 residues. Germline-derived CDR1 and CDR2 are SSHAT and FNYEAQ (reference sequence). The CDR3: CASSLDNRAVRFGETQYF. The CDR3 DNA reads as TGTGCTAGCAGCTTAGATAACAGGGCCGTCCGGTTTGGGGAGACCCAGTACTTC.

The chain is built from TRBV30 and TRBJ1-3; tentatively, D is TRBD1 (5 bases). Germline CDR1 is GTSNPN and CDR2 is SVGIG (reference sequence). The CDR3 runs 16 residues. Trimming cost V 2 bases and J 0 bases, with 14 bases left between them. The CDR3 DNA reads as TGTGCCTGGAGTAAGGGGCCCTACTCCTCTGGAAACACCATATATTTT. It specifies CAWSKGPYSSGNTIYF.

The rearrangement uses TRBV18 and TRBJ1-1; maybe TRBD1 (5 bases). The length of the CDR3 is 16 residues. Germline-derived CDR1 and CDR2 are KGHSH and LQKENI. The ends were cut back, 4 bases at V and 0 bases at J, with 15 bases in the middle. The CDR3 sequence: CASSRMEGRLNTEAFF. The CDR3 bases are TGTGCCAGCTCACGTATGGAGGGGCGACTGAACACTGAAGCTTTCTTT.

This clone appeared a single time. The chain links TRBV28 to TRBJ1-2; D is unresolved. V lost 6 bases and J lost 0, with 11 bases in between. CDR3 length equals 14 residues. CDR1 is MDHEN, CDR2 SYDVKM, per germline. The CDR3 DNA follows: TGTGCCAGCAGGCCATATGTAGCTAACTATGGCTACACCTTC. It encodes CASRPYVANYGYTF.

The V call is TRBV5-1, the J call TRBJ1-2; D perhaps matches TRBD1 (5 bases). Trimming took off 1 base at V and 5 bases at J, with 15 bases between the two ends. The CDR3 totals 15 residues. Germline CDR1 is SGHRS and CDR2 is YFSETQ. CDR3 in amino acids: CASSLWNRGGYGYTF. CDR3 DNA sequence: TGCGCCAGCAGCTTGTGGAATAGGGGAGGGTATGGCTACACCTTC.

The chain links TRBV30 to TRBJ1-2, with a weak D call TRBD1 (6 bases). The CDR3 is 12 residues long. Germline lookup yields CDR1 GTSNPN and CDR2 SVGIG (reference sequence). V was clipped by 3 bases and J by 7 bases, with 12 bases between them. The CDR3: CAWSQGQGGYTF. The CDR3 nucleotides are TGTGCCTGGAGCCAGGGGCAGGGTGGCTACACCTTC.

Concerning this clone itself: Other nucleotide sequences from this sample produce the same CDR3. The chain combines TRBV6-5 with TRBJ2-5, with 11 bases that match TRBD2. The CDR3 is 14 amino acids. Germline CDR1 and CDR2: MNHEY and SVGAGI. J lost 9 bases, V lost 0 bases, and 3 bases had no gene match. The CDR3 region is CASSYSSSGGPQYF. For the CDR3, the DNA is TGTGCCAGCAGTTACTCGTCTAGCGGGGGGCCCCAGTACTTC.

The chain employs TRBV2 and TRBJ2-3; 7 bases align to TRBD2. The trim removed 3 bases at V and 0 bases at J, leaving 9 bases unmatched. The CDR3 length is 17 residues. Germline V lookup: CDR1 SNHLY, CDR2 FYNNEI. DNA for the CDR3: TGTGCCAGCAGTGATTTCGTCTGGCGGGAGAGCACAGATACGCAGTATTTT. Its protein product is CASSDFVWRESTDTQYF.

The CDR3 DNA is TGTGCCAGCAGTTCGCCGGGACAGGGTGGGGTTGGGAATCAGCCCCAGCATTTT. Protein product: CASSSPGQGGVGNQPQHF. The V call is TRBV27, the J call TRBJ1-5; TRBD1 matches 9 bases. V lost 4 bases, J lost 4 bases, and 14 bases stayed unmatched. The V gene's germline CDR1 is MNHEY and CDR2 SMNVEV (reference sequence). This CDR3 is built from 18 residues.

The V gene is TRBV7-6, the J gene TRBJ2-3; perhaps TRBD1 as D (6 bases). Trimming shortened V by 1 base and J by 1 base, and 12 bases separated the two germline ends. Germline V lookup: CDR1 SGHVS, CDR2 FNYEAQ. This CDR3 spans 16 amino acids. The chain's CDR3 is CASSLGRGQRTDTQYF. The CDR3 nucleotides are TGTGCCAGCAGCTTAGGTCGAGGACAGCGCACAGATACGCAGTATTTT.

The genes are TRBV4-2 and TRBJ2-5, with TRBD2 matching 14 bases. The CDR3 sequence is 19 residues long. The V and J ends lost 2 bases and 4 bases, in that order; junction bases with no gene match: 12. The V gene's germline CDR1 is LGHNA and CDR2 YNFKEQ. This CDR3 reads CASSQTIPGLAGEAETQYF. The DNA for the CDR3 is TGTGCCAGCAGCCAAACTATTCCGGGACTAGCGGGGGAGGCAGAGACCCAGTACTTC.

The chain combines TRBV4-2 with TRBJ2-7; 7 bases line up with TRBD1. The CDR3 extends over 16 amino acids. Per germline, CDR1 LGHNA and CDR2 YNFKEQ. Trimming at V came to 1 base and at J to 0 bases, leaving 6 bases not matched to a gene. CDR3 coding DNA: TGTGCCAGCAGCCAAGGGGCGACAGGGCCCTCCTACGAGCAGTACTTC. This gives the protein CASSQGATGPSYEQYF.

The rearrangement joins TRBV10-3 to TRBJ1-5, with D possibly being TRBD1 (6 bases). The CDR3 totals 15 residues. Trimming removed 2 bases at V and 9 bases at J, with 17 bases between. Germline-derived CDR1 and CDR2 are ENHRY and SYGVKD. Written as DNA, the CDR3 is TGTGCCATCAGTGAGGATGGGGGGGCGCGGGGGCCCCAGCATTTT. It codes for CAISEDGGARGPQHF.

The chain couples TRBV7-6 to TRBJ2-7, with D unclear. The ends were cut back, 0 bases at V and 5 bases at J, with 5 bases in the middle. CDR3 length: 12 residues. Germline assignment: CDR1 SGHVS and CDR2 FNYEAQ. The CDR3 DNA is TGTGCCAGCAGCTTAGCGGGCCACGAGCAGTACTTC. The encoded protein is CASSLAGHEQYF.

This clone came up once. The rearrangement links TRBV9 to TRBJ1-2; 12 bases fit TRBD1. This CDR3 contains 17 residues. J lost 7 bases, V lost 3 bases, and 13 bases had no gene match. In germline, CDR1 is SGDLS, CDR2 YYNGEE. DNA for the CDR3: TGTGCCAGCAGCGCACGTGTTCCGGGACAGGGGGCGCGTGGCTACACCTTC. Protein: CASSARVPGQGARGYTF. Full variable domain (rest looked up from reference TRBV9 and TRBJ1-2): DSGVTQTPKHLITATGQRVTLRCSPRSGDLSVYWYQQSLDQGLQFLIQYYNGEERAKGNILERFSAQQFPDLHSELNLSSLELGDSALYFCASSARVPGQGARGYTFGSGTRLTVV.

The V gene is TRBV4-1, the J gene TRBJ1-1; 7 nucleotides agree with TRBD1. Germline V gene data show CDR1 as MGHRA and CDR2 as YSYEKL. J gave up 6 bases and V 0 bases, and 4 bases lay outside the gene matches. This CDR3 has 14 amino acids. CDR3 amino acids: CASSQDLRGPEAFF. As DNA, the CDR3 is TGCGCCAGCAGCCAAGATCTAAGGGGGCCTGAAGCTTTCTTT.

The chain combines TRBV9 with TRBJ2-2, with D perhaps matching TRBD2 (6 bases). Germline CDR1 reads SGDLS; CDR2 reads YYNGEE. V was pared by 4 bases and J by 0 bases, with 10 bases between. The CDR3 runs 15 residues. DNA of the CDR3: TGTGCCAGCAGCCCATGGACTACGAACACCGGGGAGCTGTTTTTT. This translates into CASSPWTTNTGELFF.

The rearrangement uses TRBV30 and TRBJ2-5, with 7 nucleotides matching TRBD1. The J call may be in error: the DNA end matches TRBJ2-7 better. Germline assignment: CDR1 GTSNPN and CDR2 SVGIG (reference sequence). The CDR3 totals 12 residues. The CDR3 region is CALRDSYYEQYF. The CDR3 DNA is TGTGCCTTACGGGACAGCTACTACGAGCAGTACTTC.

The rearrangement uses TRBV6-1 and TRBJ2-5, with D perhaps TRBD2 (5 bases). Germline V gene data show CDR1 as MNHNS and CDR2 as SASEGT. Trimming pared 0 bases from V and 2 bases from J, leaving 10 bases between. The CDR3 spans 15 residues. The CDR3: CASSEATGLQETQYF. In DNA, the CDR3 is TGTGCCAGCAGTGAAGCCACGGGGTTACAAGAGACCCAGTACTTC.

CDR3 loop: CASSAGMGDEQFF. The DNA for the CDR3 is TGTGCCAGCAGCGCCGGGATGGGCGATGAGCAGTTCTTC. The gene calls are TRBV11-3 and TRBJ2-1, with D tentatively TRBD2 (5 bases). CDR1 is SGHNT and CDR2 is YENEEA in the germline V gene. The V end lost 5 bases, the J end lost 8 bases, and 13 bases lay between the germline ends. The CDR3 has 13 residues.

This clone was observed a few times. The chain couples TRBV7-6 to TRBJ1-1; TRBD1 agrees at 7 bases. V was pared by 2 bases and J by 10 bases, with 7 bases of the junction left unmatched. The length of the CDR3 is 13 residues. Looked up from germline, CDR1 is SGHVS and CDR2 is FNYEAQ. The CDR3 coding sequence is TGTGCCAGCAGCTTATTAGGGGCAGGGGGAGCTTTCTTT. Translating it yields CASSLLGAGGAFF.

J is TRBJ1-5 and V is TRBV30, with D possibly matching TRBD1 (6 bases). CDR3 size: 15 residues. Germline CDR1 reads GTSNPN; CDR2 reads SVGIG (reference sequence). Trimming left V 2 bases short and J 7 bases short, with 18 bases between. The CDR3 sequence is CAWSIKQGKFQPQHF. The CDR3 DNA is TGTGCCTGGAGTATAAAACAGGGAAAGTTCCAGCCCCAGCATTTT.

V and J are TRBV19 and TRBJ1-4, with 7 bases lining up with TRBD1. The CDR3 is 17 residues long. V dropped 1 base and J dropped 5; count of bases not matched to a gene: 10. Germline V gene sequence: CDR1 LNHDA, CDR2 SQIVND (reference sequence). This chain's CDR3 is CASSIAAGDSLNEKLFF. The DNA of the CDR3 is TGTGCCAGTAGTATAGCGGCCGGGGACAGTCTAAATGAAAAACTGTTTTTT. Looking up the rest from reference TRBV19 and TRBJ1-4 gives the full variable domain: DGGITQSPKYLFRKEGQNVTLSCEQNLNHDAMYWYRQDPGQGLRLIYYSQIVNDFQKGDIAEGYSVSREKKESFPLTVTSAQKNPTAFYLCASSIAAGDSLNEKLFFGSGTQLSVL.